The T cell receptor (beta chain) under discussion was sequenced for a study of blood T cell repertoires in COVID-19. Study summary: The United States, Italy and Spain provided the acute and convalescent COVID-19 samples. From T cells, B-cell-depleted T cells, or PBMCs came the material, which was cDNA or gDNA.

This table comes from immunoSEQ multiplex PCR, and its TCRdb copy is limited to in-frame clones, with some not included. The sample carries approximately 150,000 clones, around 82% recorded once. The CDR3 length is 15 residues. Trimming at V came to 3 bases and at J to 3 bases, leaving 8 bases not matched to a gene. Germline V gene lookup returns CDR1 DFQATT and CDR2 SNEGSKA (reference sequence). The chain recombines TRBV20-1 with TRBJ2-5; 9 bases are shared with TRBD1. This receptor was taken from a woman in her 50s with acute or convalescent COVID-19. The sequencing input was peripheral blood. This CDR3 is CSASSDRGSEETQYF. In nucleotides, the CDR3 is TGCAGTGCTAGTTCGGACAGGGGTTCGGAAGAGACCCAGTACTTC.